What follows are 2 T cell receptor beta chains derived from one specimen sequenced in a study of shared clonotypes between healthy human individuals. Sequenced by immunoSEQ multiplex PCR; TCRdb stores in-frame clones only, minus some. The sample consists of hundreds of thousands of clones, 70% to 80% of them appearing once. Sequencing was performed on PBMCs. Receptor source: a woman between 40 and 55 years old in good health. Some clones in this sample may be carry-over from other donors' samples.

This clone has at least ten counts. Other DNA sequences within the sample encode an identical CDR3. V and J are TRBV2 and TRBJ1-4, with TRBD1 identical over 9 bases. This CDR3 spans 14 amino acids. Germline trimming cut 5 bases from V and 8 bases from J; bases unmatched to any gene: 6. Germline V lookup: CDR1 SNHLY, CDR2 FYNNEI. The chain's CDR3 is CASSSGQGEEKLFF. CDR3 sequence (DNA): TGTGCCAGCAGTTCGGGACAGGGCGAAGAAAAACTGTTTTTT. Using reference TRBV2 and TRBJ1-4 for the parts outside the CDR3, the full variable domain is EPEVTQTPSHQVTQMGQEVILRCVPISNHLYFYWYRQILGQKVEFLVSFYNNEISEKSEIFDDQFSVERPDGSNFTLKIRSTKLEDSAMYFCASSSGQGEEKLFFGSGTQLSVL.

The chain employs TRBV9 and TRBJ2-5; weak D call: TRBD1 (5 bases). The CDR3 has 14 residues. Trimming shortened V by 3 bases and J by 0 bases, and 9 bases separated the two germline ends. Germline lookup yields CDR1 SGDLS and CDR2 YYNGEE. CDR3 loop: CASSATGDQETQYF. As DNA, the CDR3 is TGTGCCAGCAGCGCCACAGGAGACCAAGAGACCCAGTACTTC.